These 28 T cell receptor beta chains share one sample of origin, sequenced in a study of OX40 agonist ivuxolimab in advanced cancers. Produced via immunoSEQ multiplex PCR; TCRdb's table is partial and in-frame only. The table shows approximately 25,000 clones, with 65% to 85% occurring only once. The input for sequencing was CD4+ or CD8+ T cells sorted from blood, taken in a trial of the OX40 agonist ivuxolimab. These receptors all stem from an adult with an advanced solid tumor such as melanoma, head and neck, liver or kidney cancer.

The chain has TRBV5-1 and TRBJ1-2; D gene uncertain. Trimming cost V 2 bases and J 13 bases, with 12 bases left between them. CDR1 is SGHRS and CDR2 is YFSETQ in the germline V gene. The CDR3 is 11 amino acids. The CDR3 DNA reads TGCGCCAGCAGCTTACAAGGAACTAGCACCTTC. Translation gives CASSLQGTSTF. The full variable domain, completed using reference TRBV5-1 and TRBJ1-2, is KAGVTQTPRYLIKTRGQQVTLSCSPISGHRSVSWYQQTPGQGLQFLFEYFSETQRNKGNFPGRFSGRQFSNSRSEMNVSTLELGDSALYLCASSLQGTSTFGSGTRLTVV.

This clone has more than one count but fewer than ten. The V gene is TRBV6-1, the J gene TRBJ2-1; 11 bases match TRBD1. The CDR3 consists of 15 residues. V dropped 6 bases and J dropped 8; count of bases not matched to a gene: 9. Germline CDR1 reads MNHNS; CDR2 reads SASEGT. As DNA, the CDR3 is TGTGCCAGCAGCAGAACTGGACAGGGGGCTGATGAGCAGTTCTTC. Protein sequence: CASSRTGQGADEQFF.

V is TRBV7-8 and J is TRBJ2-2; D call uncertain. The CDR3 runs 18 residues. The germline gives CDR1 SGHVS, CDR2 FQNEAQ. Trimming stripped 0 bases from V and 0 bases from J, with 14 bases between. As DNA, the CDR3 is TGTGCCAGCAGCTTAGCCCACGCCACCCGTCCGAACACCGGGGAGCTGTTTTTT. Protein sequence: CASSLAHATRPNTGELFF.

The rearrangement links TRBV11-3 to TRBJ1-1, with 7 positions matching TRBD1. This CDR3 comprises 15 residues. Trimming removed 5 bases from V and 7 bases from J; junction bases left unmatched: 13. CDR1 and CDR2 from the germline V gene are SGHNT and YENEEA. The CDR3 spells CASSLQPTGNLEAFF. CDR3 DNA: TGTGCCAGCAGCCTCCAACCGACAGGGAATCTTGAAGCTTTCTTT. Combining the CDR3 with reference TRBV11-3 and TRBJ1-1 gives the whole variable domain EAGVVQSPRYKIIEKKQPVAFWCNPISGHNTLYWYLQNLGQGPELLIRYENEEAVDDSQLPKDRFSAERLKGVDSTLKIQPAELGDSAVYLCASSLQPTGNLEAFFGQGTRLTVV.

V usage is TRBV7-9 and J usage is TRBJ1-2; tentative D call: TRBD1 (6 bases). CDR1 is SEHNR and CDR2 is FQNEAQ in the germline V gene (reference sequence). The CDR3 has 14 residues. Trimming shortened V by 5 bases and J by 8 bases, and 18 bases separated the two germline ends. The chain's CDR3 is CASSADQGKSGYTF. The CDR3 nucleotides are TGTGCCAGCAGCGCCGACCAGGGGAAGAGCGGCTACACCTTC.

The CDR3 reads CASSLDRGQIGELFF. As DNA, the CDR3 is TGTGCCAGCAGCTTGGACAGGGGGCAAATCGGGGAGCTGTTTTTT. The chain links TRBV5-4 to TRBJ2-2; 9 positions match TRBD1. The germline gives CDR1 SGHNT, CDR2 YYREEE (reference sequence). The CDR3 has 15 residues. The V gene end was trimmed by 0 bases and the J gene end by 7 bases; junction bases not matched to a gene: 4.

The V call is TRBV19, the J call TRBJ1-5; D possibly corresponds to TRBD1 (6 bases). Per the germline V gene, CDR1 is LNHDA and CDR2 is SQIVND (reference sequence). The V end lost 6 bases, the J end lost 3 bases, and 12 bases lay between the germline ends. The CDR3 is 14 amino acids. CDR3 coding DNA: TGTGCCAGTAGCGACAGGCGCCTCAATCAGCCCCAGCATTTT. Encoded protein: CASSDRRLNQPQHF. Full variable domain (rest looked up from reference TRBV19 and TRBJ1-5): DGGITQSPKYLFRKEGQNVTLSCEQNLNHDAMYWYRQDPGQGLRLIYYSQIVNDFQKGDIAEGYSVSREKKESFPLTVTSAQKNPTAFYLCASSDRRLNQPQHFGDGTRLSIL.

The J gene is TRBJ2-7, the V gene TRBV5-6; D gene unclear. V was clipped by 6 bases and J by 4 bases, with 17 bases between them. From germline, CDR1 is SGHDT and CDR2 YYEEEE. The CDR3 extends over 14 amino acids. The CDR3 nucleotides are TGTGCCAGCACTTCCCGGTATAATTCTTACGAGCAGTACTTC. It encodes CASTSRYNSYEQYF.

This sequence joins TRBV5-1 and TRBJ1-2, with TRBD1 matching 11 bases. There are 16 residues in the CDR3. The J segment lost 0 bases and the V segment lost 4 bases, leaving 5 bases of the junction unmatched. Germline V lookup: CDR1 SGHRS, CDR2 YFSETQ. CDR3 protein: CASSPGQGGTNYGYTF. The CDR3 DNA follows: TGCGCCAGCAGCCCGGGACAGGGGGGCACTAACTATGGCTACACCTTC.

The V and J genes are TRBV12-5 and TRBJ1-1, with 8 bases lining up with TRBD1. The CDR3 sequence is 16 residues long. Germline loops: CDR1 LGHNT, CDR2 FRNRAP. The trim removed 2 bases at V and 8 bases at J, leaving 13 bases unmatched. The CDR3 region has the DNA TGTGCTAGTGGTTTGAGCGTCTCAGGGGGACAGGCAGAAGCTTTCTTT. Encoded protein: CASGLSVSGGQAEAFF.

The chain combines TRBV12-5 with TRBJ2-3; D is unclear. CDR3 length equals 15 residues. Germline V gives CDR1 LGHNT, CDR2 FRNRAP. V was clipped by 6 bases and J by 2 bases, with 15 bases between them. The CDR3 here is CASGVSGSVTDTQYF. Here the CDR3 DNA reads TGTGCTAGTGGAGTCTCTGGCAGCGTCACAGATACGCAGTATTTT.

The chain recombines TRBV7-9 with TRBJ2-3; D gene ambiguous. Germline assignment: CDR1 SEHNR and CDR2 FQNEAQ (reference sequence). The CDR3 spans 12 residues. V dropped 7 bases and J dropped 4 bases, with 9 bases sitting between them. The CDR3 nucleotides are TGTGCCAGCACCCCGGTGGCAGATACGCAGTATTTT. This gives the protein CASTPVADTQYF.

Details on this clone: Other nucleotide sequences in the sample specify the same CDR3. The V gene is TRBV5-1, the J gene TRBJ1-5; D gene uncertain. The CDR3 contains 15 residues. V was pared by 0 bases and J by 0 bases, with 7 bases between. The germline V gene encodes CDR1 SGHRS and CDR2 YFSETQ. CDR3 sequence (DNA): TGCGCCAGCAGCTTGGATGGGTATAGCAATCAGCCCCAGCATTTT. Amino acid sequence: CASSLDGYSNQPQHF.

The chain carries TRBV5-6 and TRBJ2-5; the match to TRBD1 covers 7 bases. Trimming cost V 3 bases and J 5 bases; bases outside gene matches: 7. This CDR3 comprises 14 residues. CDR1 is SGHDT, CDR2 YYEEEE, per germline. The CDR3 here is CASSSDRVWETQYF. CDR3 bases: TGTGCCAGCAGCTCCGACAGGGTGTGGGAGACCCAGTACTTC.

This clone came up a few times. The V and J genes are TRBV15 and TRBJ1-2, with 7 bases identical to TRBD1. The germline V gene has CDR1 LNHNV and CDR2 YYDKDF (reference sequence). J lost 5 bases, V lost 0 bases, and 6 bases had no gene match. CDR3 length equals 15 residues. The CDR3 DNA reads as TGTGCCACCAGCAGAGATCTCCCAGGGGGATATGGCTACACCTTC. Protein: CATSRDLPGGYGYTF.

The V call is TRBV7-9, the J call TRBJ2-1; perhaps D is TRBD1 or TRBD2 (6 bases each). The length of the CDR3 is 15 residues. The germline V gene encodes CDR1 SEHNR and CDR2 FQNEAQ (reference sequence). Trimming cost V 4 bases and J 0 bases, with 10 bases left between them. The CDR3 here is CASSSRGLSYNEQFF. The CDR3 DNA is TGTGCCAGCAGCTCCCGGGGGCTCTCCTACAATGAGCAGTTCTTC.

V usage is TRBV19 and J usage is TRBJ2-7; D is undetermined. Trimming shortened V by 4 bases and J by 0 bases, and 13 bases separated the two germline ends. Germline V gives CDR1 LNHDA, CDR2 SQIVND (reference sequence). There are 15 residues in the CDR3. The CDR3 is CASSTDGFSSYEQYF. The CDR3, as DNA: TGTGCCAGTAGTACGGACGGCTTTAGCTCCTACGAGCAGTACTTC. Full variable domain (missing parts from reference TRBV19 and TRBJ2-7): DGGITQSPKYLFRKEGQNVTLSCEQNLNHDAMYWYRQDPGQGLRLIYYSQIVNDFQKGDIAEGYSVSREKKESFPLTVTSAQKNPTAFYLCASSTDGFSSYEQYFGPGTRLTVT.

The chain uses TRBV6-1 and TRBJ2-1; D is ambiguous. Trimming took 7 bases from V and 0 from J, leaving 13 bases between them. Germline V gives CDR1 MNHNS, CDR2 SASEGT. The CDR3 has 15 amino acids. The CDR3 nucleotides are TGTGCCAGCATTTTCCGGCCGAGCTCCTACAATGAGCAGTTCTTC. It encodes CASIFRPSSYNEQFF.

V and J are TRBV11-2 and TRBJ1-1, with D possibly TRBD1 on 6 matching bases. This CDR3 has 15 amino acids. V lost 3 bases, J lost 3 bases, and 14 bases lay in between. CDR1 and CDR2 from the germline V gene are SGHAT and FQNNGV. The DNA of the CDR3 is TGTGCCAGCAGCTTCAGGGGATTGGTTGACACTGAAGCTTTCTTT. Its translation is CASSFRGLVDTEAFF.

The chain recombines TRBV9 with TRBJ1-1; D gene unclear. V gave up 4 bases and J gave up 1 base, with 11 bases separating them. In germline, CDR1 is SGDLS, CDR2 YYNGEE. The CDR3 is 14 residues long. CDR3 amino acids: CASSQEVENTEAFF. The CDR3 DNA reads TGTGCCAGCAGCCAGGAGGTGGAGAACACTGAAGCTTTCTTT.

The V and J genes are TRBV9 and TRBJ2-7; perhaps TRBD2 as D (6 bases). Germline V lookup: CDR1 SGDLS, CDR2 YYNGEE. The germline V and J ends were trimmed by 0 bases and 7 bases, with 17 bases remaining between them. The CDR3 loop spans 15 amino acids. The CDR3 DNA follows: TGTGCCAGCAGCGTAGATGGACGGGGGACCGGGGAGCAGTACTTC. It translates to CASSVDGRGTGEQYF.

This rearrangement joins TRBV7-2 to TRBJ2-2; possible D gene TRBD1, 6 bases. The CDR3 is made up of 15 amino acids. Germline V CDR1 and CDR2: SGHTA, FQGNSA. V was cut by 5 bases and J by 5 bases, with 15 bases left in between. CDR3 in amino acids: CASSAGTGWTGELFF. The DNA for the CDR3 is TGTGCCAGCAGCGCCGGAACAGGGTGGACCGGGGAGCTGTTTTTT.

This clone occurred a few times. The chain carries TRBV29-1 and TRBJ1-2; 8 positions agree with TRBD1. With V trimmed by 6 bases and J by 7 bases, 10 bases remained unmatched. The CDR3 spans 13 residues. CDR1 and CDR2 (germline): SQVTM, ANQGSEA. CDR3 in amino acids: CSVVPGTGVGYTF. The CDR3, as DNA: TGCAGCGTCGTACCTGGGACAGGTGTTGGCTACACCTTC.

V gene TRBV5-1 combines with J gene TRBJ1-5; no reliable D call. The V end was cut by 4 bases, the J end by 2 bases, with 13 bases between. This CDR3 has 15 residues. Germline V gene sequence: CDR1 SGHRS, CDR2 YFSETQ. CDR3 sequence: CASSLGGRGNQPQHF. CDR3 coding DNA: TGCGCCAGCAGCCTGGGCGGGCGAGGCAATCAGCCCCAGCATTTT. Combining the CDR3 with reference TRBV5-1 and TRBJ1-5 gives the whole variable domain KAGVTQTPRYLIKTRGQQVTLSCSPISGHRSVSWYQQTPGQGLQFLFEYFSETQRNKGNFPGRFSGRQFSNSRSEMNVSTLELGDSALYLCASSLGGRGNQPQHFGDGTRLSIL.

This clone was recorded once. This chain links TRBV7-3 with TRBJ1-1, with a possible D match to TRBD1 (6 bases). Germline lookup yields CDR1 SGHTA and CDR2 FQGTGA. The CDR3 runs to 14 residues. Trimming took 7 bases from V and 6 from J, leaving 18 bases between them. This chain's CDR3 is CASTTGASGAEAFF. The DNA for the CDR3 is TGTGCCAGCACCACGGGGGCCTCCGGCGCTGAAGCTTTCTTT.

The chain links TRBV6-5 to TRBJ1-1; maybe TRBD1 (5 bases). Between the trimmed V and J ends, which lost 7 bases and 10 bases, there was a span of 19 bases. CDR3 length equals 13 residues. CDR1 MNHEY and CDR2 SVGAGI come from the germline V gene. CDR3 region: CASIITGGWRAFF. In DNA form, the CDR3 reads TGTGCCAGCATCATTACTGGGGGGTGGAGAGCTTTCTTT.

A few counts support this clone. The chain has TRBV11-2 and TRBJ2-5; either TRBD1 or TRBD2 may supply D (5 bases each). Looked up from germline, CDR1 is SGHAT and CDR2 is FQNNGV. V was cut by 3 bases and J by 5 bases, with 16 bases left in between. The CDR3 sequence is 15 residues long. The CDR3 DNA follows: TGTGCCAGCAGCTTCCTGAGGGGCTGGGCGGAGACCCAGTACTTC. It specifies CASSFLRGWAETQYF. The whole variable domain, remainder taken from reference TRBV11-2 and TRBJ2-5, is EAGVAQSPRYKIIEKRQSVAFWCNPISGHATLYWYQQILGQGPKLLIQFQNNGVVDDSQLPKDRFSAERLKGVDSTLKIQPAKLEDSAVYLCASSFLRGWAETQYFGPGTRLLVL.

The V call is TRBV5-1, the J call TRBJ1-1; no reliable D call. The CDR3 loop spans 13 amino acids. CDR1 is SGHRS, CDR2 YFSETQ, per germline. Trimming removed 1 base from V and 1 base from J, with 5 bases in between. The CDR3: CASSLQQNTEAFF. In DNA form, the CDR3 reads TGCGCCAGCAGCTTGCAGCAGAACACTGAAGCTTTCTTT.